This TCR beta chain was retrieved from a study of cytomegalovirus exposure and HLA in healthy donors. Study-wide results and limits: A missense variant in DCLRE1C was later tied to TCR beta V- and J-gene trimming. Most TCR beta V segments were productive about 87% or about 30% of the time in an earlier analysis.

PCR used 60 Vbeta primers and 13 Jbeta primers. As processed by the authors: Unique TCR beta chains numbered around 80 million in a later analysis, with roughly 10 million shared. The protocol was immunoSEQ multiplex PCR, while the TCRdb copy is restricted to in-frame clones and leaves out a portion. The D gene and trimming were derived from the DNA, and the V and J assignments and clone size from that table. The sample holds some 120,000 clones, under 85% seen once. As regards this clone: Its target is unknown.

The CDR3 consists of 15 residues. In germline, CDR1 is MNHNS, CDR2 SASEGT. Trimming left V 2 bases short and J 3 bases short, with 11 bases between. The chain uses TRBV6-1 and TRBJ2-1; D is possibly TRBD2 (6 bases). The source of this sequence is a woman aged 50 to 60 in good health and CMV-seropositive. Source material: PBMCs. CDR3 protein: CASSEFSGGYNEQFF. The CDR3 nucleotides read TGTGCCAGCAGTGAATTTAGCGGTGGCTACAATGAGCAGTTCTTC.